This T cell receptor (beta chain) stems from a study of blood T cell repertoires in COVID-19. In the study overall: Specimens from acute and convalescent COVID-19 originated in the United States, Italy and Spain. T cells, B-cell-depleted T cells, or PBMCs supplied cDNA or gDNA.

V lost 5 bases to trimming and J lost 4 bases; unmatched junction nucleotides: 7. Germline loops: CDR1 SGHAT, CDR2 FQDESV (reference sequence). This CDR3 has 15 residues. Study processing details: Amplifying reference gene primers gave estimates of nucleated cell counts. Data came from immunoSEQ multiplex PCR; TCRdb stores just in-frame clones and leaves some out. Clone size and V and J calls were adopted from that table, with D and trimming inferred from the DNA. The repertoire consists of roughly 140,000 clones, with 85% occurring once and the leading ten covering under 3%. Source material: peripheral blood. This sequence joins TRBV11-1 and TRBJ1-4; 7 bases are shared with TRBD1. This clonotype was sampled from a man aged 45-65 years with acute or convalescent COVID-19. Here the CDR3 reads CASSTGQVLNEKLFF. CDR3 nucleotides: TGTGCCAGCAGCACCGGACAGGTCCTTAATGAAAAACTGTTTTTT.